These 17 T cell receptor beta chains originate from one sample sequenced in a study of human T cells and chemical hapten exposure. TCRdb re-derived calls from the RACE reads in MiXCR, one entry per CDR3 protein. In the table there are some 88,000 distinct CDR3 sequences, approximately 10% of which are singletons. Time point defined: patch test 2, 6 weeks after DPC sensitization. Described treatment: therapeutic diphenylcyclopropenone sensitization with weekly scalp DPC. The sample here was whole blood, taken in connection with sensitization to the hapten diphenylcyclopropenone (DPC). These receptors all stem from a man aged 40-50 years with alopecia areata. Some clones in this sample may be carry-over from other donors' samples.

The genes are TRBV20-1 and TRBJ2-3; D is unresolved. V lost 6 bases and J 0 bases, leaving 10 bases between the germline ends. Germline values: CDR1 DFQATT, CDR2 SNEGSKA (reference sequence). The CDR3 length is 13 residues. Here the CDR3 reads CSARNPSTDTQYF. DNA for the CDR3: TGCAGTGCCAGAAACCCTAGCACAGATACGCAGTATTTT.

The CDR3 loop is CASSYSFPAGSGNTIYF. In DNA form, the CDR3 reads TGTGCCAGCAGTTACTCGTTCCCCGCGGGCTCTGGAAACACCATATATTTT. The chain has TRBV6-5 and TRBJ1-3; D remains ambiguous. The germline V and J ends were trimmed by 0 bases and 0 bases, with 12 bases remaining between them. Germline V CDR1 and CDR2: MNHEY, SVGAGI. The CDR3 is 17 amino acids.

This clonotype appeared many times. This chain links TRBV6-5 with TRBJ2-7, with TRBD2 as a possible D gene (6 bases). The germline gives CDR1 MNHEY, CDR2 SVGAGI. Trimming stripped 0 bases from V and 2 bases from J, with 11 bases between. The CDR3 has 15 residues. CDR3 in DNA: TGTGCCAGCAGTTACTCTACGGGGGAGACCTACGAGCAGTACTTC. This encodes CASSYSTGETYEQYF.

The V gene is TRBV28, the J gene TRBJ1-4; perhaps TRBD1 as D (5 bases). CDR1 is MDHEN, CDR2 SYDVKM, per germline. The CDR3 has 14 amino acids. Trimming cost V 2 bases and J 8 bases, with 12 bases left between them. The CDR3, as DNA: TGTGCCAGCAGTTTAAGGGGCTTGAAGGAAAAACTGTTTTTT. This codes for CASSLRGLKEKLFF.

This clonotype has a handful of counts. This chain joins TRBV12-3 or TRBV12-4 and TRBJ2-7; the match to TRBD1 covers 9 bases. V gave up 4 bases and J gave up 2 bases; unmatched junction bases: 6. CDR3 length: 15 residues. The DNA for the CDR3 is TGTGCCAGCAGTTCCGGGACAGGGTTAACCTACGAGCAGTACTTC. Encoded protein: CASSSGTGLTYEQYF.

This clonotype has only a few counts. V and J are TRBV3-1 and TRBJ2-5; D remains unclear. The V end was cut by 0 bases, the J end by 5 bases, with 10 bases between. From germline, CDR1 is LGHDT and CDR2 YNNKEL (reference sequence). The CDR3 is made up of 14 amino acids. CDR3 residues: CASSQDAHGETQYF. In DNA, the CDR3 is TGTGCCAGCAGCCAAGATGCTCACGGGGAGACCCAGTACTTC.

This clonotype has a handful of counts. The chain joins TRBV4-3 to TRBJ1-5; a possible D gene is TRBD1 (5 bases). The V gene lost 0 bases and the J gene lost 7 bases, with 10 bases spanning the gap. There are 14 residues in the CDR3. The germline gives CDR1 LGHNA, CDR2 YSLEER. The CDR3 DNA is TGCGCCAGCAGCCAAGAACATCAGGGACAGCCCCAGCATTTT. Its protein is CASSQEHQGQPQHF.

This clonotype was seen a handful of times. The rearrangement links TRBV7-9 to TRBJ1-4; D perhaps matches TRBD1 (5 bases). Trimming stripped 10 bases from V and 8 bases from J, with 20 bases between. This CDR3 comprises 14 residues. Per the germline V gene, CDR1 is SEHNR and CDR2 is FQNEAQ (reference sequence). The CDR3 bases are TGTGCCACCAGTTCAGTCGGGGGTGGCGAAAAACTGTTTTTT. Its translation: CATSSVGGGEKLFF.

The genes are TRBV10-3 and TRBJ2-7; D might be TRBD2 (5 bases). CDR3 length: 13 amino acids. V gave up 4 bases and J gave up 2 bases, with 9 bases separating them. Germline assignment: CDR1 ENHRY and CDR2 SYGVKD. The CDR3 spells CAISGTAPYEQYF. In nucleotides, the CDR3 is TGTGCCATCAGTGGGACTGCGCCCTACGAGCAGTACTTC.

This clonotype was observed a handful of times. The chain links TRBV7-2 to TRBJ2-3; 7 bases match TRBD1. CDR3 length equals 14 residues. CDR1 and CDR2 (germline): SGHTA, FQGNSA. After removal of 5 bases from V and 6 bases from J, the junction contained 8 bases not matched to a gene. The CDR3 is CASSPAIRGDTQYF. CDR3 coding DNA: TGTGCCAGCAGCCCAGCCATCAGGGGGGATACGCAGTATTTT.

Only one count was recorded for this clonotype. The genes are TRBV4-1 and TRBJ2-2, with 7 bases matching TRBD1. Germline V gene lookup returns CDR1 MGHRA and CDR2 YSYEKL. The CDR3 covers 15 residues. Unmatched junction bases numbered 8, after V lost 1 base and J lost 9 bases. The CDR3 DNA reads TGCGCCAGCAGCCAAGTGACAGGGCCCCACCGGGAGCTGTTTTTT. It translates to CASSQVTGPHRELFF.

This clonotype appeared many times. This CDR3 reads CASSLARTGGLYTEAFF. CDR3 DNA: TGTGCCAGCAGCTTAGCGCGGACAGGGGGCTTGTACACTGAAGCTTTCTTT. This chain joins TRBV7-9 and TRBJ1-1; 11 bases map to TRBD1. Germline CDR1 reads SEHNR; CDR2 reads FQNEAQ (reference sequence). V shed 0 bases and J 3 bases; nucleotides not matched to a gene: 6. The length of the CDR3 is 17 residues.

This clonotype was seen a handful of times. The V and J genes are TRBV7-8 and TRBJ1-5; tentatively, D is TRBD1 (6 bases). Looked up from germline, CDR1 is SGHVS and CDR2 is FQNEAQ. The V and J ends lost 5 bases and 5 bases respectively, with 19 bases between them. The CDR3 length is 16 residues. For the CDR3, the DNA is TGTGCCAGCAGCACCCTAGAGGGGGAGGGCGATCAGCCCCAGCATTTT. Amino acid sequence: CASSTLEGEGDQPQHF. The entire variable domain, with the rest obtained from reference TRBV7-8 and TRBJ1-5, is as follows: GAGVSQSPRYKVAKRGQDVALRCDPISGHVSLFWYQQALGQGPEFLTYFQNEAQLDKSGLPSDRFFAERPEGSVSTLKIQRTQQEDSAVYLCASSTLEGEGDQPQHFGDGTRLSIL.

The J gene is TRBJ2-1, the V gene TRBV21-1; the D segment call TRBD1 is taken from the table without a DNA check. TRBV21-1 is an annotated pseudogene. The CDR3 has 18 residues. The CDR3 loop reads CASSKGLTPPSSYNEQFF. CDR3 coding DNA: TGTGCCAGCAGCAAAGGTTTGACTCCCCCCAGCTCCTACAATGAGCAGTTCTTC.

This chain links TRBV6-2 or TRBV6-3 with TRBJ2-3, with a weak D call TRBD2 (6 bases). The V gene's germline CDR1 is MNHEY and CDR2 SVGEGT. The CDR3 contains 16 residues. Trimming pared 2 bases from V and 0 bases from J, leaving 12 bases between. CDR3 coding DNA: TGTGCCAGCAGTTACGGAGCCGCGGGGAGCACAGATACGCAGTATTTT. Residues: CASSYGAAGSTDTQYF.

This clonotype was counted between two and nine times. The chain recombines TRBV9 with TRBJ2-7; the match to TRBD2 covers 7 bases. J gave up 5 bases and V 2 bases, and 10 bases lay outside the gene matches. The CDR3 contains 15 residues. CDR1 SGDLS and CDR2 YYNGEE come from the germline V gene. CDR3 DNA: TGTGCCAGCAGCGTCGCGGGAGCCATCGGGAACGAGCAGTACTTC. Translation: CASSVAGAIGNEQYF. Full variable domain (outside the CDR3, taken from reference TRBV9 and TRBJ2-7): DSGVTQTPKHLITATGQRVTLRCSPRSGDLSVYWYQQSLDQGLQFLIQYYNGEERAKGNILERFSAQQFPDLHSELNLSSLELGDSALYFCASSVAGAIGNEQYFGPGTRLTVT.

This clonotype showed up just a few times. This chain uses TRBV20-1 with TRBJ2-4; 8 bases map to TRBD1. The CDR3 length is 12 residues. Unmatched junction bases numbered 3, after V lost 0 bases and J lost 11 bases. Looked up from germline, CDR1 is DFQATT and CDR2 is SNEGSKA (reference sequence). This chain's CDR3 is CSARDGGQVQYF. Here the CDR3 DNA reads TGCAGTGCTAGAGATGGGGGACAGGTTCAGTACTTC.